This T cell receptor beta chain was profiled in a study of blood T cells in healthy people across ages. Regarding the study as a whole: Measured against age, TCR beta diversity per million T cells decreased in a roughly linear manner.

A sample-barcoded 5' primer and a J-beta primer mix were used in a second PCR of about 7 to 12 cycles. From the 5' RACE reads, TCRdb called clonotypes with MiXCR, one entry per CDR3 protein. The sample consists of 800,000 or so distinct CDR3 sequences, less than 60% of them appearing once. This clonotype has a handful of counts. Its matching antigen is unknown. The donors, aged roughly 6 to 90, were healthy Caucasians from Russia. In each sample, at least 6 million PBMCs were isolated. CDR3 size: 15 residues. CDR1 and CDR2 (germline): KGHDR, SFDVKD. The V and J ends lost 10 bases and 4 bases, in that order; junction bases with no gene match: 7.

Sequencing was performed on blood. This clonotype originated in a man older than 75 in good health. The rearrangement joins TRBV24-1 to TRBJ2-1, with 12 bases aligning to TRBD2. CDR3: CATMTSGSGYNEQFF. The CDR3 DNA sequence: TGTGCCACGATGACTAGCGGGAGTGGGTACAATGAGCAGTTCTTC.